This TCR beta chain was captured in a study of cytomegalovirus exposure and HLA in healthy donors. About the study: Most donors, about 82% of a few hundred genotyped, fell in the Caucasian-associated ancestry cluster. Findings and caveats of the study: Excluded were some V segments that proved indistinguishable, including TRBV6-2 and TRBV6-3. Diagnosis of cytomegalovirus status made by the classifier reportedly showed high specificity and sensitivity. Most sequenced TCRs were rare (though some public TCRs occurred in many donors).

In this sample, this clone turned up a few times. Its antigen is not known. Germline values: CDR1 SEHNR, CDR2 FQNEAQ (reference sequence). The CDR3 loop spans 15 amino acids. V was pared by 0 bases and J by 0 bases, with 9 bases between. It was with 60 Vbeta and 13 Jbeta primers that the PCR ran. Measured with immunoSEQ multiplex PCR; TCRdb has only the in-frame clones, and not every one. The sample consists of about 150,000 clones, about 64% of them appearing once. The chain has TRBV7-9 and TRBJ2-7; tentative D call: TRBD2 (6 bases). Sequenced material: PBMCs. The clonotype comes from a woman aged 60-75 years in good health and CMV-seropositive. The CDR3, as DNA: TGTGCCAGCAGCTTAGCCGCTAGCGCCTCCTACGAGCAGTACTTC. As protein: CASSLAASASYEQYF.